Listed here are 29 T cell receptor beta chains from one sample, sequenced in a study of CD8+CD57+ T cells in acquired aplastic anemia. For CDR3 and TCR beta VDJ profiling, genomic DNA was the template used. TCRdb analysed the reads with MiXCR anew, one entry per CDR3 protein. The top ten clones hold about 22% of a sample with some 44,000 distinct CDR3 sequences, about 70% of them seen once. Material: sorted CD4+, CD8+, or CD8+CD57+ T cells (not recorded which) from PBMCs. The source of these receptors is a human donor in good health, serving as a control.

V and J are TRBV6-1 and TRBJ2-7; 8 nucleotides match TRBD1. Germline CDR1 is MNHNS and CDR2 is SASEGT. The CDR3 is made up of 17 amino acids. Germline trimming cut 3 bases from V and 3 bases from J; bases unmatched to any gene: 13. The CDR3: CASSDTDRGWVLYEQYF. CDR3 nucleotides: TGTGCCAGCAGTGATACCGACAGGGGTTGGGTCCTCTACGAGCAGTACTTC.

A remark on this clonotype: Germline is not matched at one junction end, which may reflect a read error. The J gene is TRBJ1-1, the V gene TRBV19; no clear D. The CDR3 extends over 12 amino acids. Germline lookup yields CDR1 LNHDA and CDR2 SQIVND (reference sequence). Written as DNA, the CDR3 is TGTGCCAGTATGTTGGCGAACACTAAAGCTTTCTTT. It translates to CASMLANTKAFF. The full variable domain, with the rest looked up from reference TRBV19 and TRBJ1-1, is DGGITQSPKYLFRKEGQNVTLSCEQNLNHDAMYWYRQDPGQGLRLIYYSQIVNDFQKGDIAEGYSVSREKKESFPLTVTSAQKNPTAFYLCASMLANTKAFFGQGTRLTVV.

This clonotype was picked up one time. The genes are TRBV4-3 and TRBJ2-7, with 9 bases identical to TRBD1. This CDR3 has 14 residues. CDR1 and CDR2 (germline): LGHNA, YSLEER. V trimming: 3 bases; J trimming: 4 bases; junction bases outside the gene matches: 4. The CDR3: CASSHPGQGYEQYF. The CDR3 DNA sequence: TGCGCCAGCAGCCACCCGGGACAGGGATACGAGCAGTACTTC.

There are many counts of this clonotype. This chain uses TRBV20-1 with TRBJ2-2, with 9 positions matching TRBD2. This CDR3 has 14 residues. Germline assignment: CDR1 DFQATT and CDR2 SNEGSKA (reference sequence). The CDR3 loop reads CSYKRGEDTGELFF. The CDR3, as DNA: TGCAGCTACAAGCGGGGGGAGGACACCGGGGAGCTGTTTTTT.

The chain has TRBV2 and TRBJ2-2; D unresolved. CDR1 and CDR2 (germline): SNHLY, FYNNEI. The CDR3 has 15 residues. Deletions cut 2 bases from V and 6 bases from J, with 13 bases between. CDR3 nucleotides: TGTGCCAGCAGTGAATATCGGGTTACGGCCGGGGAGCTGTTTTTT. Residues: CASSEYRVTAGELFF.

The rearrangement uses TRBV7-8 and TRBJ1-2; 7 nucleotides agree with TRBD1. CDR1 and CDR2 (germline): SGHVS, FQNEAQ. This CDR3 has 15 amino acids. V lost 4 bases to trimming and J lost 5 bases; unmatched junction nucleotides: 10. The DNA of the CDR3 is TGTGCCAGCAGCTCTTCGACAGGGACCCTTTATGGCTACACCTTC. This codes for CASSSSTGTLYGYTF.

The chain recombines TRBV24-1 with TRBJ2-3; 8 nucleotides align to TRBD2. The J segment lost 1 base and the V segment lost 5 bases, leaving 4 bases of the junction unmatched. The germline gives CDR1 KGHDR, CDR2 SFDVKD. This CDR3 comprises 15 residues. This CDR3 is CATSGRGEGTDTQYF. The CDR3 DNA reads as TGTGCCACCAGTGGGCGGGGGGAGGGCACAGATACGCAGTATTTT.

This clonotype was counted a single time. The gene calls are TRBV19 and TRBJ2-6; D gene unclear. There are 12 residues in the CDR3. Germline CDR1 is LNHDA and CDR2 is SQIVND (reference sequence). Trimming cost V 11 bases and J 1 base, with 6 bases left between them. The CDR3 bases are TGTGCCGCCCAATCTGGGGCCAACGTCCTGACTTTC. It is translated as CAAQSGANVLTF.

This rearrangement joins TRBV5-1 to TRBJ1-2, with a weak D call TRBD1 (5 bases). The V gene lost 3 bases and the J gene lost 5 bases, with 17 bases spanning the gap. The CDR3 is 15 residues long. CDR1 SGHRS and CDR2 YFSETQ come from the germline V gene. The CDR3 DNA follows: TGCGCCAGCAGCTCGGGACGGAACTGGGGGTATGGCTACACCTTC. Translation gives CASSSGRNWGYGYTF.

The CDR3 is CATYKAGATDTQYF. CDR3 in DNA: TGTGCCACCTACAAGGCGGGGGCCACAGATACGCAGTATTTT. V gene TRBV7-9 combines with J gene TRBJ2-3; a weak D match, TRBD2 (7 bases). CDR3 length: 14 residues. V was cut by 10 bases and J by 2 bases, with 16 bases left in between. Germline V gene lookup returns CDR1 SEHNR and CDR2 FQNEAQ (reference sequence).

The chain recombines TRBV19 with TRBJ1-4; D is unresolved. The germline V gene encodes CDR1 LNHDA and CDR2 SQIVND (reference sequence). There are 15 residues in the CDR3. Deletions cut 5 bases from V and 2 bases from J, with 12 bases between. CDR3: CASSGGRATNEKLFF. The CDR3 DNA is TGTGCCAGTAGTGGAGGGCGTGCGACTAATGAAAAACTGTTTTTT.

About this clonotype: A junction end diverges from the germline sequence, so it may reflect a read error. The chain uses TRBV12-5 and TRBJ1-6, with TRBD1 matching 10 bases. Germline CDR1 LGHNT, CDR2 FRNRAP. The CDR3 runs to 15 residues. DNA of the CDR3: TGTGCTAGTGGCTTGGGACAGGGGAGAACTTCACCCCTCCACTTT. Translation: CASGLGQGRTSPLHF.

This clonotype was recorded a few times. The rearrangement joins TRBV2 to TRBJ2-7, with D uncertain. The V end was cut by 1 base, the J end by 0 bases, with 7 bases between. The germline V gene has CDR1 SNHLY and CDR2 FYNNEI. CDR3 length equals 14 residues. The CDR3 loop is CASSEGTASYEQYV. In DNA, the CDR3 is TGTGCCAGCAGTGAAGGAACAGCCTCCTACGAGCAGTACGTC.

The sample holds a few counts of this clonotype. The chain couples TRBV12-3 or TRBV12-4 to TRBJ1-6, with 11 bases aligning to TRBD1. The CDR3 is 17 residues long. The V gene end was trimmed by 6 bases and the J gene end by 8 bases; junction bases not matched to a gene: 12. The CDR3, as DNA: TGTGCCAGCAGGGGCCGGACAGGGGGCTACACCCATTCACCCCTCCACTTT. Amino acid sequence: CASRGRTGGYTHSPLHF.

V and J are TRBV19 and TRBJ1-4; D is undetermined. Looked up from germline, CDR1 is LNHDA and CDR2 is SQIVND (reference sequence). CDR3 size: 16 residues. V was shortened by 3 bases and J by 0 bases, with 11 bases between the two germline ends. DNA for the CDR3: TGTGCCAGTAGTATTGGGCCTCTCGCAACTAATGAAAAACTGTTTTTT. It is translated as CASSIGPLATNEKLFF. The whole variable domain, remainder taken from reference TRBV19 and TRBJ1-4, is DGGITQSPKYLFRKEGQNVTLSCEQNLNHDAMYWYRQDPGQGLRLIYYSQIVNDFQKGDIAEGYSVSREKKESFPLTVTSAQKNPTAFYLCASSIGPLATNEKLFFGSGTQLSVL.

This clonotype was detected many times. The rearrangement joins TRBV20-1 to TRBJ1-1, with D unresolved. Between the trimmed V and J ends, which lost 0 bases and 8 bases, there was a span of 13 bases. This CDR3 is 13 amino acids long. CDR1 is DFQATT, CDR2 SNEGSKA, per germline (reference sequence). The CDR3 DNA reads as TGCAGTGCTAGAGATCTCGGGGTAGAGGAAGCTTTCTTT. Amino acid sequence: CSARDLGVEEAFF.

The chain employs TRBV11-2 and TRBJ2-4; 11 bases are a match to TRBD2. The CDR3 covers 16 residues. Trimming took 5 bases from V and 6 from J; bases not matched to a gene: 9. Looked up from germline, CDR1 is SGHAT and CDR2 is FQNNGV. The CDR3 region is CASSPELAGGGNIQYF. DNA for the CDR3: TGTGCCAGCAGCCCAGAGCTAGCGGGAGGCGGAAACATTCAGTACTTC.

The genes are TRBV10-3 and TRBJ1-6, with D uncertain. This CDR3 region has 15 residues. Per the germline V gene, CDR1 is ENHRY and CDR2 is SYGVKD. V lost 3 bases to trimming and J lost 6 bases, with 12 bases between them. This CDR3 is CAISDHGEANSPLHF. The DNA of the CDR3 is TGTGCCATCAGTGATCACGGGGAGGCTAATTCACCCCTCCACTTT.

CDR3: CSVESPGTGNYGYTF. CDR3 nucleotide sequence: TGCAGCGTTGAGTCCCCTGGGACAGGGAACTATGGCTACACCTTC. V usage is TRBV29-1 and J usage is TRBJ1-2, with 9 nucleotides matching TRBD1. The CDR3 is 15 residues long. V dropped 3 bases and J dropped 2; count of bases not matched to a gene: 7. The germline V gene encodes CDR1 SQVTM and CDR2 ANQGSEA.

This clonotype has a single count. V and J are TRBV7-2 and TRBJ1-2, with 7 bases lining up with TRBD1. V lost 5 bases and J lost 4; bases outside the gene matches: 4. Germline V gives CDR1 SGHTA, CDR2 FQGNSA. The CDR3 covers 13 residues. CDR3 loop: CASSRQGVYGYTF. The DNA for the CDR3 is TGTGCCAGCAGCCGACAGGGAGTCTATGGCTACACCTTC. Full variable domain (missing parts from reference TRBV7-2 and TRBJ1-2): GAGVSQSPSNKVTEKGKDVELRCDPISGHTALYWYRQSLGQGLEFLIYFQGNSAPDKSGLPSDRFSAERTGGSVSTLTIQRTQQEDSAVYLCASSRQGVYGYTFGSGTRLTVV.

V and J are TRBV30 and TRBJ2-7; D not certain. Germline V gene data show CDR1 as GTSNPN and CDR2 as SVGIG (reference sequence). This CDR3 contains 15 residues. The germline V and J ends were trimmed by 0 bases and 2 bases, with 14 bases remaining between them. The CDR3 nucleotides are TGTGCCTGGAGTGTATTTGCAGGTGCCGCCTACGAGCAGTACTTC. Protein sequence: CAWSVFAGAAYEQYF.

This rearrangement joins TRBV10-2 to TRBJ2-1; tentative D call: TRBD1 (6 bases). The V end lost 9 bases, the J end lost 4 bases, and 10 bases lay between the germline ends. This CDR3 has 12 residues. The germline CDR1 and CDR2 sequences are WSHSY and SAAADI. CDR3 region: CASGTNYNEQFF. CDR3 nucleotides: TGCGCCAGTGGGACAAATTACAATGAGCAGTTCTTC.

The J gene is TRBJ2-7, the V gene TRBV10-3; unclear D gene. The germline V gene has CDR1 ENHRY and CDR2 SYGVKD. V lost 4 bases to trimming and J lost 0 bases, with 4 bases between them. There are 12 residues in the CDR3. The CDR3 coding sequence is TGTGCCATCAGTGCCAGCTCCTACGAGCAGTACTTC. This codes for CAISASSYEQYF.

CDR3 residues: CSVAWDRRRDTQYF. DNA for the CDR3: TGCAGCGTAGCGTGGGACCGTCGGCGAGATACGCAGTATTTT. This chain joins TRBV29-1 and TRBJ2-3, with D perhaps TRBD1 or TRBD2 (5 bases each). With 6 bases removed from V and 5 bases from J, the gap between germline ends came to 18 bases. Germline values: CDR1 SQVTM, CDR2 ANQGSEA. The CDR3 is made up of 14 amino acids.

This chain connects TRBV19 to TRBJ2-7; TRBD1 agrees at 9 bases. The length of the CDR3 is 13 residues. Germline CDR1 and CDR2: LNHDA and SQIVND (reference sequence). Losses at the gene ends were 3 bases for V and 6 bases for J; bases not matched to a gene: 3. As DNA, the CDR3 is TGTGCCAGTAGTATGGACAGGGGCCGCGAGCAGTACTTC. Its protein is CASSMDRGREQYF.

This clonotype ranks as medium-sized (0.01 to 0.1%). The rearrangement joins TRBV20-1 to TRBJ1-5; TRBD1 matches at 10 bases. CDR3 size: 15 residues. V was pared by 4 bases and J by 6 bases, with 9 bases of the junction left unmatched. Germline CDR1 and CDR2: DFQATT and SNEGSKA (reference sequence). The CDR3: CSAIRDRGQGQPQHF. The CDR3 nucleotides read TGCAGTGCTATCCGGGACAGGGGTCAAGGTCAGCCCCAGCATTTT.

V is TRBV25-1 and J is TRBJ1-2; maybe TRBD1 (5 bases). Trimming shortened V by 3 bases and J by 4 bases, and 12 bases separated the two germline ends. In germline, CDR1 is MGHDK, CDR2 SYGVNS. This CDR3 comprises 14 residues. CDR3 sequence: CASSEGQRAYGYTF. The CDR3 bases are TGTGCCAGCAGTGAGGGGCAGCGGGCCTATGGCTACACCTTC.

The V call is TRBV10-3, the J call TRBJ2-5, with TRBD1 identical over 8 bases. Per the germline V gene, CDR1 is ENHRY and CDR2 is SYGVKD. This CDR3 is built from 14 residues. V shed 2 bases, J shed 5 bases, and the junction held 4 bases outside the gene matches. Written as DNA, the CDR3 is TGTGCCATCAGTGAGGGACAGGGAAGGGAGACCCAGTACTTC. Protein sequence: CAISEGQGRETQYF.

This clonotype was picked up many times. V is TRBV6-4 and J is TRBJ2-5; 8 bases align to TRBD2. The germline V gene has CDR1 MRHNA and CDR2 SNTAGT. The CDR3 consists of 15 residues. With V trimmed by 2 bases and J by 4 bases, 6 bases remained unmatched. The CDR3 reads CASSDSGGRGETQYF. In DNA form, the CDR3 reads TGTGCCAGCAGTGACAGCGGGGGCCGTGGAGAGACCCAGTACTTC.